This paragraph reports one T cell receptor (beta chain). Its antigen is unidentified. The sample is drawn from a study of cytomegalovirus exposure and HLA in healthy donors. Findings of the study overall: Some V segments, TRBV6-2 and TRBV6-3 among them, were indistinguishable and were therefore excluded.

60 Vbeta and 13 Jbeta primers were used in PCR. The repertoire was sequenced with immunoSEQ multiplex PCR; TCRdb's copy has only in-frame clones and lacks some. The sample lists roughly 43,000 clones; roughly 80% were seen once. CDR3 length: 15 residues. The trim removed 1 base at V and 3 bases at J, leaving 5 bases unmatched. CDR1 LGHNA and CDR2 YSLEER come from the germline V gene. The sample comprised PBMCs. The chain employs TRBV4-3 and TRBJ2-7; TRBD2 matches at 8 bases. The source of this sequence is a man younger than 40 in good health and CMV-seronegative. The CDR3 DNA reads as TGCGCCAGCAGCCAAGTCCGACTAGCGCTCTACGAGCAGTACTTC. Translated: CASSQVRLALYEQYF.